One and the same sample provided the 20 T cell receptor beta chains below, sequenced in a study of blood T cell repertoires in COVID-19. Some clones are missing from TCRdb's copy, which holds only in-frame ones; the method was immunoSEQ multiplex PCR. The profile shows 200,000 to 250,000 clones, around 80% of them singletons. The sequenced material came from peripheral blood. These receptors all come from a woman aged 25 to 45 with COVID-19, enrolled during active disease.

The V and J genes are TRBV7-2 and TRBJ2-3; 9 bases are a match to TRBD2. CDR1 and CDR2 (germline): SGHTA, FQGNSA. The CDR3 spans 15 residues. With 5 bases clipped from V and 1 base from J, the junction kept 4 bases outside the gene matches. Written as DNA, the CDR3 is TGTGCCAGCAGCGCTAGCGGGGACCGCACAGATACGCAGTATTTT. Amino acids: CASSASGDRTDTQYF.

This clone was seen only a few times. The rearrangement joins TRBV15 to TRBJ1-6; unclear D gene. V was clipped by 0 bases and J by 0 bases, with 15 bases between them. This CDR3 is built from 19 residues. The germline V gene encodes CDR1 LNHNV and CDR2 YYDKDF (reference sequence). The CDR3 region has the DNA TGTGCCACCAGCAGAGAATCCCTTGCGGTGAGCTCCTATAATTCACCCCTCCACTTT. Amino acids: CATSRESLAVSSYNSPLHF. Filled out from reference TRBV15 and TRBJ1-6, the complete variable domain reads DAMVIQNPRYQVTQFGKPVTLSCSQTLNHNVMYWYQQKSSQAPKLLFHYYDKDFNNEADTPDNFQSRRPNTSFCFLDIRSPGLGDTAMYLCATSRESLAVSSYNSPLHFGNGTRLTVT.

The chain couples TRBV13 to TRBJ2-7; TRBD1 agrees at 9 bases. J gave up 3 bases and V 3 bases, and 0 bases lay outside the gene matches. The CDR3 totals 13 residues. Germline CDR1 reads PRHDT; CDR2 reads FYEKMQ (reference sequence). The CDR3: CASSLGQGYEQYF. CDR3 nucleotide sequence: TGTGCCAGCAGCTTGGGACAGGGCTACGAGCAGTACTTC.

The chain uses TRBV20-1 and TRBJ2-3; TRBD2 aligns across 12 bases. V was clipped by 3 bases and J by 8 bases; unmatched bases: 9. CDR3 length equals 15 residues. Germline CDR1 DFQATT, CDR2 SNEGSKA (reference sequence). The CDR3 sequence: CSASVASGGAGTQYF. The CDR3, as DNA: TGCAGTGCTAGTGTAGCTAGCGGGGGGGCCGGTACGCAGTATTTT.

V gene TRBV6-2 or TRBV6-3 combines with J gene TRBJ2-2; D not resolved. The CDR3 sequence is 12 residues long. The V gene's germline CDR1 is MNHEY and CDR2 SVGEGT. V was pared by 4 bases and J by 5 bases, with 5 bases between. Written as DNA, the CDR3 is TGTGCCAGCAGTTCGGAGACCGGGGAGCTGTTTTTT. Protein sequence: CASSSETGELFF.

This chain connects TRBV27 to TRBJ2-7; 7 bases agree with TRBD1. The CDR3 totals 15 residues. V dropped 5 bases and J dropped 2; count of bases not matched to a gene: 9. Germline assignment: CDR1 MNHEY and CDR2 SMNVEV (reference sequence). The DNA for the CDR3 is TGTGCCAGCAGTCTACAGGGGCGGGCCACCTACGAGCAGTACTTC. It specifies CASSLQGRATYEQYF.

This chain connects TRBV5-5 to TRBJ1-2; no reliable D call. CDR1 and CDR2 (germline): SGHKS, YYEKEE (reference sequence). Trimming took 4 bases from V and 6 from J, leaving 22 bases between them. This CDR3 comprises 16 residues. The CDR3 here is CASSQQLQRRGNGYTF. CDR3 in DNA: TGTGCCAGCAGCCAACAATTACAGCGCCGAGGGAATGGCTACACCTTC.

The CDR3: CASEKGGAGNWPQHF. The CDR3 region has the DNA TGTGCCAGCGAGAAAGGGGGGGCCGGGAATTGGCCCCAGCATTTT. The chain employs TRBV28 and TRBJ1-5, with a possible D match to TRBD1 (6 bases). The V end was cut by 8 bases, the J end by 9 bases, with 23 bases between. The germline V gene has CDR1 MDHEN and CDR2 SYDVKM. The CDR3 is 15 amino acids.

The V gene is TRBV6-1, the J gene TRBJ1-2, with 8 bases fitting TRBD1. CDR1 is MNHNS, CDR2 SASEGT, per germline. The CDR3 has 15 amino acids. The V segment lost 3 bases and the J segment 1 base; nucleotides outside the gene matches: 4. The CDR3 here is CASSDGQGVNYGYTF. The CDR3 DNA follows: TGTGCCAGCAGTGACGGACAGGGAGTTAACTATGGCTACACCTTC.

The rearrangement uses TRBV10-3 and TRBJ2-7; tentative D call: TRBD2 (6 bases). V was cut by 4 bases and J by 7 bases, with 11 bases left in between. This CDR3 spans 12 amino acids. Germline CDR1 ENHRY, CDR2 SYGVKD. CDR3 loop: CAISGGVGEQYF. The CDR3 DNA reads TGTGCCATCAGTGGCGGGGTTGGGGAGCAGTACTTC.

The chain is built from TRBV13 and TRBJ1-1; D is ambiguous. Per germline, CDR1 PRHDT and CDR2 FYEKMQ (reference sequence). The CDR3 consists of 13 residues. The V end lost 3 bases, the J end lost 1 base, and 6 bases lay between the germline ends. The CDR3 is CASSFPGNTEAFF. For the CDR3, the DNA is TGTGCCAGCAGCTTTCCGGGGAACACTGAAGCTTTCTTT.

The chain employs TRBV28 and TRBJ2-1; the match to TRBD2 covers 11 bases. The CDR3 is made up of 17 amino acids. V lost 6 bases, J lost 0 bases, and 7 bases stayed unmatched. CDR1 and CDR2 (germline): MDHEN, SYDVKM. CDR3 in amino acids: CASSGTSGAISYNEQFF. Written as DNA, the CDR3 is TGTGCCAGCAGCGGGACTAGCGGTGCCATCTCCTACAATGAGCAGTTCTTC.

The V gene is TRBV10-2, the J gene TRBJ2-1; 12 bases align to TRBD2. CDR1 is WSHSY and CDR2 is SAAADI in the germline V gene. J lost 0 bases, V lost 3 bases, and 6 bases had no gene match. The CDR3 length is 18 residues. CDR3 in DNA: TGCGCCAGCAGTGACCGACTAGCGGGGGCCGTCTCCTACAATGAGCAGTTCTTC. This translates into CASSDRLAGAVSYNEQFF.

The chain uses TRBV5-1 and TRBJ1-2; D is possibly TRBD1 (6 bases). The CDR3 is made up of 15 amino acids. Germline-derived CDR1 and CDR2 are SGHRS and YFSETQ. V was shortened by 4 bases and J by 7 bases, with 20 bases between the two germline ends. CDR3 region: CASSLAEGVSVGYTF. The DNA for the CDR3 is TGCGCCAGCAGCCTGGCTGAGGGGGTATCGGTTGGCTACACCTTC.

The J gene is TRBJ1-5, the V gene TRBV21-1; the table's D call TRBD1 went unverified against the DNA. TRBV21-1 is labeled a pseudogene. The CDR3 has 14 residues. For the CDR3, the DNA is TGTGCCAGCAGCAATCCCCCAGGGAAGCAGCCCCAGCATTTT. Protein product: CASSNPPGKQPQHF.

The chain is built from TRBV3-1 (or the pseudogene TRBV3-2) and TRBJ2-7; weak D call: TRBD2 (5 bases). This CDR3 is built from 12 residues. V dropped 4 bases and J dropped 3 bases, with 7 bases sitting between them. CDR1 and CDR2 (germline): LGHDT, YNNKEL (reference sequence). The CDR3 DNA is TGTGCCAGCAGCCTCGGGGTCTACGAGCAGTACTTC. It codes for CASSLGVYEQYF.

This rearrangement joins TRBV28 to TRBJ1-2; 10 bases match TRBD1. Trimming cost V 6 bases and J 8 bases; bases outside gene matches: 15. The CDR3 is 16 residues long. Germline CDR1 reads MDHEN; CDR2 reads SYDVKM. CDR3 sequence reads: CASSPRGDRGGKGYTF. Here the CDR3 DNA reads TGTGCCAGCAGCCCTAGAGGGGACAGGGGCGGGAAAGGCTACACCTTC.

The genes are TRBV7-9 and TRBJ1-4; D is perhaps TRBD1 (6 bases). The germline gives CDR1 SEHNR, CDR2 FQNEAQ (reference sequence). The CDR3 spans 13 residues. Trimming stripped 6 bases from V and 5 bases from J, with 10 bases between. CDR3 in DNA: TGTGCCAGCAGATACGACAGGAATGAAAAACTGTTTTTT. Residues: CASRYDRNEKLFF.

CDR3 loop: CASSLSGGAYEQYF. In DNA form, the CDR3 reads TGCGCCAGCAGCTTAAGCGGCGGGGCCTACGAGCAGTACTTC. The chain is built from TRBV5-1 and TRBJ2-7, with D maybe TRBD2 (6 bases). This CDR3 has 14 residues. The germline V gene encodes CDR1 SGHRS and CDR2 YFSETQ. With 2 bases removed from V and 2 bases from J, the gap between germline ends came to 11 bases.

This chain connects TRBV14 to TRBJ1-2, with D unclear. V lost 3 bases and J lost 7, with 15 bases in between. This CDR3 contains 14 residues. The V gene's germline CDR1 is SGHDN and CDR2 FVKESK. The CDR3 region is CASSQYRRDGGYTF. Written as DNA, the CDR3 is TGTGCCAGCAGCCAGTATAGGAGGGATGGTGGCTACACCTTC.